This T cell receptor beta chain was recovered during a study of shared clonotypes between healthy human individuals (dated by TCRdb to 2018 to 2021). Background on the whole study: Two women and three men aged 18 to 49 years were included in the cohort. Blood TCR repertoires of 5 or 6 healthy adults were deeply sequenced to estimate repertoire size and the extent of clonotype sharing between individuals. Libraries were prepared and TCR repertoires were sequenced by different laboratories using diverse techniques, in order to increase sequencing depth and limit assay-specific biases. Between about 0.94 and 8.9 billion PBMCs per donor were obtained by leukapheresis. Findings and caveats that apply to the study as a whole: Because the study included only a small number of donors, the genetic and exposure-history diversity represented was limited. Sampling was limited to blood, and TCR repertoires in tissue likely differ from TCR repertoires in blood. Pairwise subsampling led to the expectation that sequencing depth would affect the degree of clonotype sharing among donors.

Using the deep immunoSEQ assay, TCR CDR3 regions were amplified from genomic DNA by multiplex PCR. For each cell subset, the extracted genomic DNA was distributed evenly across all wells of several immunoSEQ 96-well plates, and each plate served as one replicate. Each replicate PCR for unsorted PBMC received roughly 0.3 ug genomic DNA, equal to 25,000 to 35,000 T cell genomes. Unsorted PBMC genomic DNA was sequenced across ten immunoSEQ deep assay plates. The purified libraries were quantified using a Qubit 3.0 fluorometer, sized with a Bioanalyzer 2100, and then quantified again using the KAPA Library Quantification kit. Every immunoSEQ 96-well plate was sequenced on a dedicated single-read 150-cycle Illumina NextSeq 550 flow cell. Per the authors' processing: The immunoSEQ output contained only junctional sequences without quality scores, so filtering could not match that applied to full-length reads. Sequences were annotated with PyIR, a Python wrapper for IgBLAST v1.9, using IMGT germline references to assign V/J genes and CDR3. Reads with weak V/J assignments (E-value above 1e-6), missing CDR3, stop codons, out-of-frame junctions, or ambiguous translated residues were removed. V3J clonotypes were defined as sequences sharing the same inferred V gene, J gene, and CDR3 amino acid sequence. Percentage overlap between repertoires was computed as shared unique clonotypes divided by the size of the smaller repertoire. Repertoire richness was assessed with RTK rarefaction, the Chao1 estimator, and Recon v2.1 estimates of unobserved clonotypes. This immuneACCESS table, as held by TCRdb, lists in-frame sequences with V and J called but not all clones. Of the missing ones, under half trace to an unresolved V gene in checked studies; the others have no known cause. V and J calls and clone size are as listed in that table; D and trimming were resolved from the DNA. The sample table records roughly 480,000 clones; roughly 78% of these occur just once. Of the sample, more than 10% falls within the top ten clones.

The junction shows trimming of 0 bases on V and 5 bases on J, plus 14 bases between the germline ends. Measured from the cysteine to the phenylalanine, the CDR3 is 15 residues long. Only the CDR3 portion is preserved as DNA: 45 bases, with reading frame beginning at the first base. CDR1 and CDR2 were assigned from the germline V gene as SGHRS and YFSETQ. Donors were healthy HIV-negative adults with no recently reported acute infections or vaccinations. Every donor was a Caucasian adult residing in Nashville, Tennessee, USA. For unsorted samples, tens of millions of PBMCs were counted, and genomic DNA was extracted using the QIAamp DNA Blood Mini kit. Blood was obtained by leukapheresis, after which PBMCs were separated by Ficoll-Histopaque density gradient centrifugation and cryopreserved in liquid nitrogen vapor phase. With respect to this clone: The antigen it recognizes is unknown. Per-base qualities were not stored, and no clone one base away is much larger.

This chain joins TRBV5-1 to TRBJ1-1, with the D gene not clear enough to name. The sequencing input was PBMCs. This sequence originates from a woman aged 40 to 49 in good health. Some clones in this sample may be carry-over from other donors' samples. The bases are TGCGCCAGCAGCTTGGTCCGGCCCCCCCGGACTGAAGCTTTCTTT. The resulting protein is CASSLVRPPRTEAFF.